The 25 T cell receptor beta chains below come from one sample, sequenced in a study of T cells in Graves' hyperthyroidism and ophthalmopathy. Amplification yielded TCR beta CDR3 regions, with RNA transcripts as the source. TCR CDR3 underwent first-round RT-PCR with the HTBI primer set. MiXCR, applied by TCRdb to the multiplex PCR reads, yields one record per CDR3 protein. Of about 580,000 distinct CDR3 sequences detected, more than 11% appear once; the ten largest clones hold 5.8%. The sequenced sample consisted of blood. The source of these receptors is a woman in her 30s with Graves' hyperthyroidism that later progressed to Graves' ophthalmopathy.

A word on this clonotype: Given a much more abundant clone one base away, this may be a read error. The chain couples TRBV5-1 to TRBJ2-3, with 12 bases matching TRBD2. Trimming removed 2 bases from V and 3 bases from J; junction bases left unmatched: 4. The CDR3 length is 16 residues. The germline CDR1 and CDR2 sequences are SGHRS and YFSETQ. As DNA, the CDR3 is TGCGCCAGCAGCTTCTCTAGCGGGAGGGGTACAGATACGCAGTATTTT. This codes for CASSFSSGRGTDTQYF.

This clonotype occurred many times. Written as DNA, the CDR3 is TGTGCCAGTGGGGGGGGACAGGATCCGTTAGCGCAGTATTTT. The encoded protein is CASGGGQDPLAQYF. The V and J genes are TRBV28 and TRBJ2-3; D perhaps matches TRBD1 (8 bases). The ends were cut back, 9 bases at V and 10 bases at J, with 23 bases in the middle. The CDR3 has 14 amino acids. The V gene's germline CDR1 is MDHEN and CDR2 SYDVKM.

The chain uses TRBV5-1 and TRBJ2-2; TRBD2 matches at 10 bases. CDR1 is SGHRS, CDR2 YFSETQ, per germline. V shed 7 bases and J 5 bases; nucleotides not matched to a gene: 5. The CDR3 loop spans 14 amino acids. The CDR3 reads CASGAGGGTGELFF. The CDR3 bases are TGCGCCAGCGGAGCGGGAGGGGGTACCGGGGAGCTGTTTTTT.

This clonotype was counted many times. The chain is built from TRBV5-1 and TRBJ2-1; D gene ambiguous. This CDR3 region has 13 residues. Trimming shortened V by 5 bases and J by 5 bases, and 11 bases separated the two germline ends. The germline CDR1 and CDR2 sequences are SGHRS and YFSETQ. In nucleotides, the CDR3 is TGCGCCAGCAGGGTTAGGACGGACAATGAGCAGTTCTTC. The encoded protein is CASRVRTDNEQFF. The entire variable domain, with the rest obtained from reference TRBV5-1 and TRBJ2-1, is as follows: KAGVTQTPRYLIKTRGQQVTLSCSPISGHRSVSWYQQTPGQGLQFLFEYFSETQRNKGNFPGRFSGRQFSNSRSEMNVSTLELGDSALYLCASRVRTDNEQFFGPGTRLTVL.

The genes are TRBV7-2 and TRBJ2-1; the D is unclear. The V and J ends lost 2 bases and 6 bases respectively, with 11 bases between them. Germline assignment: CDR1 SGHTA and CDR2 FQGNSA. The CDR3 sequence is 14 residues long. The CDR3 spells CASSLSLGPNEQFF. CDR3 bases: TGTGCCAGCAGCTTAAGTTTGGGTCCCAATGAGCAGTTCTTC.

In DNA, the CDR3 is TGTGCCAGCAGCGTCCTGCCTGGGTGGGACTATGGCTACACCTTC. Its translation is CASSVLPGWDYGYTF. The chain has TRBV9 and TRBJ1-2, with D unresolved. Trimming pared 2 bases from V and 3 bases from J, leaving 14 bases between. CDR3 length: 15 residues. Looked up from germline, CDR1 is SGDLS and CDR2 is YYNGEE.

As for this clonotype: A much larger clone differs from this one at a single base, so this may be a read error. The CDR3 DNA sequence: TGTGCCATCAGTGGTTCAGGCTGGGATGGGAGCACTGAAGCTTTCTTT. Translated, it gives CAISGSGWDGSTEAFF. V gene TRBV10-3 combines with J gene TRBJ1-1; D unresolved. This CDR3 has 16 amino acids. In germline, CDR1 is ENHRY, CDR2 SYGVKD. V gave up 4 bases and J gave up 4 bases, with 19 bases separating them.

This clonotype was seen more than once but under ten times. The chain links TRBV18 to TRBJ2-3; possible D gene TRBD2, 5 bases. The CDR3 loop spans 13 amino acids. Between the trimmed V and J ends, which lost 4 bases and 4 bases, there was a span of 9 bases. The germline V gene encodes CDR1 KGHSH and CDR2 LQKENI. CDR3 sequence (DNA): TGTGCCAGCTCACGGGGAGTAGCAGATACGCAGTATTTT. It yields the protein CASSRGVADTQYF.

This clonotype was observed at least ten times. The chain joins TRBV5-1 to TRBJ2-7, with 11 bases that match TRBD2. Germline V gene sequence: CDR1 SGHRS, CDR2 YFSETQ. There are 17 residues in the CDR3. V lost 0 bases, J lost 0 bases, and 5 bases stayed unmatched. CDR3 sequence (DNA): TGCGCCAGCAGCTTGGGTCTAGCGGGAGGAAGCTCCTACGAGCAGTACTTC. This codes for CASSLGLAGGSSYEQYF.

This sequence joins TRBV6-2 or TRBV6-3 and TRBJ2-5; 9 bases are a match to TRBD2. Germline V CDR1 and CDR2: MNHEY, SVGEGT. This CDR3 region has 14 residues. Trimming took 4 bases from V and 4 from J; bases not matched to a gene: 4. The CDR3 loop is CASSFRGRGETQYF. CDR3 DNA sequence: TGTGCCAGCAGTTTCCGCGGGAGGGGAGAGACCCAGTACTTC.

This clonotype was observed many times. The rearrangement uses TRBV2 and TRBJ2-5; D could derive from TRBD1 or TRBD2 (5 bases each). This CDR3 has 18 residues. V lost 4 bases, J lost 7 bases, and 28 bases lay in between. The germline V gene has CDR1 SNHLY and CDR2 FYNNEI. The CDR3 protein is CASSGIGDPSIPAGTQYF. The CDR3 region has the DNA TGTGCCAGCAGTGGCATTGGGGACCCAAGTATCCCCGCTGGGACCCAGTACTTC.

The chain combines TRBV6-1 with TRBJ2-3; TRBD1 is a possible D gene (6 bases). Germline V gene data show CDR1 as MNHNS and CDR2 as SASEGT. The CDR3 is 15 residues long. V lost 6 bases, J lost 2 bases, and 15 bases lay in between. The CDR3 sequence is CASRDRQAFTDTQYF. In DNA form, the CDR3 reads TGTGCCAGCAGAGACCGACAGGCCTTCACAGATACGCAGTATTTT.

This clonotype was counted at least ten times. V gene TRBV20-1 combines with J gene TRBJ1-1, with 7 nucleotides matching TRBD1. CDR3 length: 13 residues. J was trimmed by 4 bases and V by 8 bases; bases with no gene match: 10. The germline gives CDR1 DFQATT, CDR2 SNEGSKA (reference sequence). The CDR3 loop is CSTRRTGPTEAFF. In nucleotides, the CDR3 is TGCAGTACCCGACGGACAGGTCCCACTGAAGCTTTCTTT.

This clonotype was seen repeatedly, ten times or more. The chain links TRBV7-9 to TRBJ2-7; 11 nucleotides align to TRBD2. The CDR3 contains 17 residues. V was pared by 2 bases and J by 6 bases, with 12 bases of the junction left unmatched. The germline V gene has CDR1 SEHNR and CDR2 FQNEAQ (reference sequence). The DNA of the CDR3 is TGTGCCAGCAGCTTAAGACTGACTAGCGGGGCCGCCAGCGAGCAGTACTTC. Protein: CASSLRLTSGAASEQYF.

The rearrangement links TRBV2 to TRBJ1-5; the D gene is possibly TRBD1 (6 bases). Germline CDR1 SNHLY, CDR2 FYNNEI. V was shortened by 8 bases and J by 7 bases, with 12 bases between the two germline ends. CDR3 length equals 12 residues. CDR3 protein: CASDRGGQPQHF. CDR3 DNA sequence: TGTGCCAGCGATAGAGGGGGGCAGCCCCAGCATTTT.

This clonotype appeared a few times. This chain links TRBV5-4 with TRBJ2-5; possible D gene TRBD1, 6 bases. This CDR3 contains 13 residues. Trimming removed 8 bases from V and 1 base from J, with 12 bases in between. In germline, CDR1 is SGHNT, CDR2 YYREEE (reference sequence). The CDR3 region has the DNA TGTGCCAGTAATACAGGGACCCAAGAGACCCAGTACTTC. This translates into CASNTGTQETQYF.

In this sample, this clonotype turned up a few times. Just one base apart from a much larger clone, this may be a read error. The chain links TRBV27 to TRBJ2-1; D is possibly TRBD2 (6 bases). Germline CDR1 is MNHEY and CDR2 is SMNVEV (reference sequence). This CDR3 is built from 16 residues. The DNA of the CDR3 is TGTGCCAGCAGTTTAATCGGCGGGGCCTCCTACGATGAGCAGTTCTTC. This sequence encodes CASSLIGGASYDEQFF.

This clonotype has ten or more counts. J is TRBJ2-1 and V is TRBV30; D possibly uses TRBD1 or TRBD2 (5 bases each). Germline V gene data show CDR1 as GTSNPN and CDR2 as SVGIG (reference sequence). The CDR3 is made up of 11 amino acids. The V and J ends lost 5 bases and 6 bases respectively, with 8 bases between them. CDR3 protein: CAWGGGNEQFF. DNA of the CDR3: TGTGCCTGGGGGGGTGGCAATGAGCAGTTCTTC. Filled out from reference TRBV30 and TRBJ2-1, the complete variable domain reads SQTIHQWPATLVQPVGSPLSLECTVEGTSNPNLYWYRQAAGRGLQLLFYSVGIGQISSEVPQNLSASRPQDRQFILSSKKLLLSDSGFYLCAWGGGNEQFFGPGTRLTVL.

The chain links TRBV12-3 or TRBV12-4 to TRBJ1-2, with TRBD1 matching over 8 bases. V was pared by 3 bases and J by 2 bases, with 8 bases of the junction left unmatched. The CDR3 runs to 16 residues. The CDR3 spells CASSFLPGQANYGYTF. The CDR3 DNA reads TGTGCCAGCAGTTTTCTGCCGGGACAGGCAAACTATGGCTACACCTTC.

In its sample, this clonotype was seen a few times. The chain recombines TRBV7-6 with TRBJ2-3, with 14 bases matching TRBD2. The ends lost 4 bases at V and 2 bases at J; junction bases unmatched: 8. From germline, CDR1 is SGHVS and CDR2 FNYEAQ. There are 18 residues in the CDR3. The CDR3 coding sequence is TGTGCCAGCAGCTCTGGACTAGCGGGAGGATTAGTCACAGATACGCAGTATTTT. Protein product: CASSSGLAGGLVTDTQYF.

This clonotype occurred once. This rearrangement joins TRBV27 to TRBJ1-1; 7 nucleotides agree with TRBD1. This CDR3 region has 15 residues. V shed 5 bases and J 0 bases; nucleotides not matched to a gene: 6. In germline, CDR1 is MNHEY, CDR2 SMNVEV (reference sequence). CDR3 nucleotide sequence: TGTGCCAGCAGTATCGCAGGGGGGATGAACACTGAAGCTTTCTTT. Protein sequence: CASSIAGGMNTEAFF.

This clonotype was observed at least ten times. The chain links TRBV28 to TRBJ2-3; D call uncertain. CDR3 length: 13 amino acids. Trimming stripped 7 bases from V and 1 base from J, with 9 bases between. CDR1 and CDR2 (germline): MDHEN, SYDVKM. CDR3 protein: CASIELGTDTQYF. In DNA, the CDR3 is TGTGCCAGCATTGAGCTGGGCACAGATACGCAGTATTTT.

The sample holds many counts of this clonotype. The CDR3 is CASSGGQGFLSGNTIYF. CDR3 in DNA: TGTGCCAGCAGTGGAGGACAGGGGTTCCTCTCTGGAAACACCATATATTTT. J is TRBJ1-3 and V is TRBV2; 9 positions match TRBD1. The CDR3 runs 17 residues. J was trimmed by 0 bases and V by 4 bases; bases with no gene match: 7. Germline lookup yields CDR1 SNHLY and CDR2 FYNNEI.

This clonotype was picked up many times. The chain has TRBV7-3 and TRBJ2-3; the D call may be TRBD1 or TRBD2 (6 bases each). The CDR3 spans 14 residues. V lost 5 bases and J lost 2, with 11 bases in between. Germline V gives CDR1 SGHTA, CDR2 FQGTGA. CDR3 protein: CASSPGGHTDTQYF. The CDR3 DNA follows: TGTGCCAGCAGCCCCGGGGGACACACAGATACGCAGTATTTT.

This clonotype was found many times. The chain is built from TRBV27 and TRBJ2-3, with D possibly being TRBD1 or TRBD2 (5 bases each). The CDR3 has 16 amino acids. The V gene's germline CDR1 is MNHEY and CDR2 SMNVEV (reference sequence). The V gene lost 3 bases and the J gene lost 3 bases, with 16 bases spanning the gap. This chain's CDR3 is CASSFGTLGITDTQYF. CDR3 nucleotides: TGTGCCAGCAGTTTCGGGACCCTCGGGATTACAGATACGCAGTATTTT.